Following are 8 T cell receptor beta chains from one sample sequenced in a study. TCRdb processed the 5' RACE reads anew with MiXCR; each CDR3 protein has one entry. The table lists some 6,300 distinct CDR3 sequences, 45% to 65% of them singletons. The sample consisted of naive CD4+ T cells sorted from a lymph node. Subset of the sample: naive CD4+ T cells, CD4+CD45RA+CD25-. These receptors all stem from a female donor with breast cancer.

This CDR3 is CASSVTITDTQYF. In DNA form, the CDR3 reads TGTGCCAGCAGTGTAACGATCACAGATACGCAGTATTTT. The chain has TRBV2 and TRBJ2-3, with D hard to call. The CDR3 runs to 13 residues. From germline, CDR1 is SNHLY and CDR2 FYNNEI. Trimming took off 4 bases at V and 2 bases at J, with 7 bases between the two ends.

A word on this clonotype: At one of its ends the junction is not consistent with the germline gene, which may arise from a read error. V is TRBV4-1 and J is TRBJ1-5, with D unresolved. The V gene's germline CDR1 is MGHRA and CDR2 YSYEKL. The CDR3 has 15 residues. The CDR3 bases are TGCGCCAGCAGCCAAGCGGTCTCCTACAATGAGCCCCAGCATTTT. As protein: CASSQAVSYNEPQHF.

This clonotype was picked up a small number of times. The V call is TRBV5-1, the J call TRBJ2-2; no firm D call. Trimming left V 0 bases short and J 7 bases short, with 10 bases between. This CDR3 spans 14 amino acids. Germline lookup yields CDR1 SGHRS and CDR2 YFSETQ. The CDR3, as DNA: TGCGCCAGCAGCTTGGCGGAGATCGGCGGGGAGCTGTTTTTT. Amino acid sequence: CASSLAEIGGELFF. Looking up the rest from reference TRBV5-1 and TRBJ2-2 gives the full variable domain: KAGVTQTPRYLIKTRGQQVTLSCSPISGHRSVSWYQQTPGQGLQFLFEYFSETQRNKGNFPGRFSGRQFSNSRSEMNVSTLELGDSALYLCASSLAEIGGELFFGEGSRLTVL.

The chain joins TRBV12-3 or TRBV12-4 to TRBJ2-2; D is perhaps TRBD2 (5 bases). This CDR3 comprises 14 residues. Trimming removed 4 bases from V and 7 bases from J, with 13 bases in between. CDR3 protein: CASSSTARVGELFF. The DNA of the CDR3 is TGTGCCAGCAGTTCCACAGCGAGGGTCGGGGAGCTGTTTTTT.

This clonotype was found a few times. CDR3 nucleotide sequence: TGTGCCAGCAGCTCGGGACTAGCGGGAAAAGATACGCAGTATTTT. It specifies CASSSGLAGKDTQYF. V is TRBV3-1 and J is TRBJ2-3; 13 bases match TRBD2. V lost 5 bases, J lost 5 bases, and 4 bases stayed unmatched. The CDR3 loop spans 15 amino acids. The germline CDR1 and CDR2 sequences are LGHDT and YNNKEL (reference sequence).

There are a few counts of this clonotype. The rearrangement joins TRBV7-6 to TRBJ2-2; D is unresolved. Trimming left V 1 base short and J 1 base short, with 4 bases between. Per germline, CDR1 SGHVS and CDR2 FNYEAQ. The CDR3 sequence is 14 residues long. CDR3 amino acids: CASSLGQNTGELFF. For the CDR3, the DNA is TGTGCCAGCAGCTTAGGACAGAACACCGGGGAGCTGTTTTTT.

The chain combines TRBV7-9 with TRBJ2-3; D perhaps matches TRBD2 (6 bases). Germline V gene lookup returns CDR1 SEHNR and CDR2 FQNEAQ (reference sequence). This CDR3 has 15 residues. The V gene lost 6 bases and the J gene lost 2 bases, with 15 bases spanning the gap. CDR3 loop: CASSRRREDTDTQYF. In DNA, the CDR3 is TGTGCCAGCAGTCGACGTAGGGAGGACACAGATACGCAGTATTTT.

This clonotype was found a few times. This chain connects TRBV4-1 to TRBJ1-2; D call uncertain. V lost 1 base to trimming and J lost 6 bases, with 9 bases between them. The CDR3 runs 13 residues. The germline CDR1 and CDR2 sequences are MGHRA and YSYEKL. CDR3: CASSQVEGNGYTF. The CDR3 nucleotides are TGCGCCAGCAGCCAAGTCGAGGGAAATGGCTACACCTTC.